This paragraph covers one T cell receptor (beta chain) sequence. Its antigen specificity is not known. No base quality information exists; no much larger clone differs at one position. Ficoll-Paque density gradient centrifugation was used to isolate PBMCs. TCRdb shows the sequencer as Illumina NovaSeq 6000. TCRalpha and TCRbeta cDNA libraries were built by 5'RACE with constant-segment primers, adding sample barcodes and unique molecular identifiers. RNA was extracted from every sample with Trizol reagent. Library amplification was performed in two PCR steps, and a second sample barcode and Illumina TruSeq adapters were introduced in the second step. The libraries were sequenced on an Illumina NovaSeq using 2 x 150 bp paired-end reads. Turning to the authors' computational methods: With migec v1.2.7, reads were demultiplexed and then collapsed into UMI-guided consensus sequences. Using mixcr v2.1.11, UMI consensuses were aligned to TRA and TRB V and J templates and then assembled into clonotypes. A clonotype was counted as expanded or contracted only if both edgeR and NoisET called the change significant, with noise models trained on biological replicates. edgeR calls used a false discovery rate-adjusted p below 0.01 and a log2 fold-change threshold of 1. As an exploratory analysis of dynamics, PCA with hierarchical clustering was applied to max-normalized trajectories of the 1000 most abundant clonotypes. Each responding clone was given a CD4 or CD8 phenotype based on the CD4+ and CD8+ repertoires, which had been sequenced separately. Through fastp at Q25 and MiXCR, TCRdb rebuilt clones from the public reads, retaining in-frame beta chains. CDR3 protein duplicates are merged, each entry listing the most common genes and DNA. TCRdb, not the original authors, processed these V and J calls. This sample is represented by roughly 600,000 distinct CDR3 sequences; approximately 19% of them were singletons. The ten largest clones add up to more than 10% of the sample.

The data are from a study of T-cell memory formation after mild COVID-19 (dated by TCRdb to about 2021). As for the study more broadly: Most TCR sequence clusters were specific to one of the two donors. In two donors, T-cell clones that expanded and contracted after mild COVID-19 were followed by sequencing TCRalpha and TCRbeta repertoires longitudinally. Two young, previously healthy adult volunteers made up the cohort, one male and one female.

The paper's findings and limits, for the study overall: The detection of some responding clones in pre-infection memory suggests that pre-existing cross-reactive memory T cells joined the SARS-CoV-2 response. From day 15 to 85, contracting clones showed balanced CD4/CD8 phenotypes, whereas a second wave of clones that expanded from day 15 to 37 leaned towards CD4+. The study included only a couple of mild cases, and larger cohorts that include severe cases with pre-infection samples were judged to be necessary. Contracting CD4+ clones appeared mostly in the CM and EM memory subsets, whereas CD8+ clones were enriched in EMRA. SARS-CoV-2 specificity of the second-wave clones peaking on day 37 was not confirmed.

The germline V gene (reference sequence) yields DFQATT for CDR1 and SNEGSKA for CDR2. The junction carries 19 bases between V and J, which are trimmed by 0 bases and 4 bases respectively. Its CDR3 holds 16 amino acids, cysteine through phenylalanine. Only the CDR3 DNA stays, 48 bases, in frame from base 1. The origin of this receptor is an adult woman who had mild COVID-19 (a few samples of this study predate the infection). The sample titles of this study are shuffled in the database, so cell type and time point are left out; the donor was told from shared clones. The sequenced material came from PBMCs or a T cell subset sorted from them (not recorded which). The V gene is TRBV20-1 and the J gene is TRBJ2-7, with the D segment possibly TRBD1 or TRBD2, each aligning over 5 bases. CDR3 protein: CSARDLGEHLVYEQYF. The nucleotide sequence reads as follows: TGCAGTGCTAGAGATCTAGGGGAGCACCTAGTTTACGAGCAGTACTTC.